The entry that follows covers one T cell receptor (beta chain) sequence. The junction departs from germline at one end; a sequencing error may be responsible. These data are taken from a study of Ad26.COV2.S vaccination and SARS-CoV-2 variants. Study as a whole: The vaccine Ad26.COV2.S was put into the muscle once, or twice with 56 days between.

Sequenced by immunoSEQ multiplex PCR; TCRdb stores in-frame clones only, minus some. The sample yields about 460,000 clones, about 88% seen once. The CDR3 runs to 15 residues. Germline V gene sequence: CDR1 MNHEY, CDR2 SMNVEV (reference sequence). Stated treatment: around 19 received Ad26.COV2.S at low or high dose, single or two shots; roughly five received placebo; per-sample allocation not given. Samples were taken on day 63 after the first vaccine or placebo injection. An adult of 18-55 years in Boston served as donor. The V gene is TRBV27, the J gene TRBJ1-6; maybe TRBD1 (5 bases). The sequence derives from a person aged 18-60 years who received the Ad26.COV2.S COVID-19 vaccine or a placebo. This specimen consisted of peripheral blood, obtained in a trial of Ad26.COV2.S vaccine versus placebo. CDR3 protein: CASSGGGSFNSPLHF. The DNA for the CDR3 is TGTGCCAGCTCTGGGGGGGGGTCCTTTAATTCACCCCTCCACTTT.